The 11 T cell receptor beta chains in this list originate from one sample, sequenced in a study of graft-versus-host responses after intestinal transplantation. Tissue from the graft was processed to free its intraepithelial and lamina propria lymphocytes. TCRdb's copy holds only in-frame clones and misses some; the assay was immunoSEQ multiplex PCR. The sample carries about 8,100 clones, almost 70% recorded once. This specimen was ileum tissue, taken about 410 days after transplant. These receptor sequences come from a human patient who received an intestinal transplant, so some T cells may come from the graft donor.

In its sample, this clone was seen a few times. As DNA, the CDR3 is TGTGCCAGCAGTACGCGGACAGGGGAGAATGGCTACACCTTC. Translating gives CASSTRTGENGYTF. The chain combines TRBV6-1 with TRBJ1-2, with 9 bases matching TRBD1. Germline CDR1 is MNHNS and CDR2 is SASEGT. This CDR3 has 14 residues. After removal of 5 bases from V and 6 bases from J, the junction contained 7 bases not matched to a gene.

The rearrangement links TRBV15 to TRBJ1-2; D unresolved. In germline, CDR1 is LNHNV, CDR2 YYDKDF (reference sequence). The CDR3 is 14 amino acids. The germline V and J ends were trimmed by 0 bases and 4 bases, with 9 bases remaining between them. This CDR3 is CATSRDTSPYGYTF. CDR3 nucleotide sequence: TGTGCCACCAGCAGAGATACAAGCCCCTATGGCTACACCTTC.

This clone was seen more than once but under ten times. This chain connects TRBV29-1 to TRBJ1-1; D not resolved. Germline V gives CDR1 SQVTM, CDR2 ANQGSEA. The V end lost 6 bases, the J end lost 6 bases, and 11 bases lay between the germline ends. The CDR3 consists of 11 residues. The CDR3 spells CSVPKSPEAFF. As DNA, the CDR3 is TGCAGCGTCCCGAAATCCCCTGAAGCTTTCTTT. The full variable domain, rest sourced from reference TRBV29-1 and TRBJ1-1, is SAVISQKPSRDICQRGTSLTIQCQVDSQVTMMFWYRQQPGQSLTLIATANQGSEATYESGFVIDKFPISRPNLTFSTLTVSNMSPEDSSIYLCSVPKSPEAFFGQGTRLTVV.

This chain uses TRBV7-9 with TRBJ1-2; TRBD1 matches at 7 bases. With 2 bases clipped from V and 6 bases from J, the junction kept 6 bases outside the gene matches. The CDR3 length is 14 residues. Germline CDR1 and CDR2: SEHNR and FQNEAQ (reference sequence). In nucleotides, the CDR3 is TGTGCCAGCAGCTTATCGGAGGGGGCCGATGGCTACACCTTC. This codes for CASSLSEGADGYTF. Looking up the rest from reference TRBV7-9 and TRBJ1-2 gives the full variable domain: DTGVSQNPRHKITKRGQNVTFRCDPISEHNRLYWYRQTLGQGPEFLTYFQNEAQLEKSRLLSDRFSAERPKGSFSTLEIQRTEQGDSAMYLCASSLSEGADGYTFGSGTRLTVV.

This clone ranks as medium-sized. As DNA, the CDR3 is TGTGCCAGCTCACCAGAGGACAGGGCGGGTAGCAATCAGCCCCAGCATTTT. Its translation is CASSPEDRAGSNQPQHF. This sequence joins TRBV18 and TRBJ1-5; 8 nucleotides agree with TRBD1. Germline V gives CDR1 KGHSH, CDR2 LQKENI. This CDR3 is built from 17 residues. The trim removed 2 bases at V and 0 bases at J, leaving 6 bases unmatched. Drawing the rest from reference TRBV18 and TRBJ1-5, the complete variable domain is NAGVMQNPRHLVRRRGQEARLRCSPMKGHSHVYWYRQLPEEGLKFMVYLQKENIIDESGMPKERFSAEFPKEGPSILRIQQVVRGDSAAYFCASSPEDRAGSNQPQHFGDGTRLSIL.

This sequence joins TRBV5-4 and TRBJ2-5; TRBD2 is a possible D gene (6 bases). The CDR3 is made up of 14 amino acids. V lost 4 bases and J 5 bases, leaving 15 bases between the germline ends. Germline V gives CDR1 SGHNT, CDR2 YYREEE (reference sequence). CDR3 sequence (DNA): TGTGCCAGCAGCGAGTTTAGCGGATTGGAGACCCAGTACTTC. As protein: CASSEFSGLETQYF.

Only one count was recorded for this clone. The chain combines TRBV7-8 with TRBJ2-1, with D perhaps TRBD1 or TRBD2 (5 bases each). CDR3 length: 12 amino acids. The V end lost 1 base, the J end lost 9 bases, and 7 bases lay between the germline ends. Germline assignment: CDR1 SGHVS and CDR2 FQNEAQ. This CDR3 is CASSLEGSEQFF. For the CDR3, the DNA is TGTGCCAGCAGCTTAGAGGGGAGTGAGCAGTTCTTC.

A few counts support this clone. The rearrangement joins TRBV6-1 to TRBJ1-5; D is unclear. The CDR3 contains 14 residues. In germline, CDR1 is MNHNS, CDR2 SASEGT. The germline V and J ends were trimmed by 4 bases and 1 base, with 8 bases remaining between them. CDR3 nucleotides: TGTGCCAGCAGTGGACTTACGAGCAATCAGCCCCAGCATTTT. This translates into CASSGLTSNQPQHF.

V is TRBV10-2 and J is TRBJ2-3; 16 bases are shared with TRBD2. This CDR3 has 19 residues. Per germline, CDR1 WSHSY and CDR2 SAAADI. V lost 4 bases and J lost 2; bases outside the gene matches: 9. CDR3 loop: CASSGGGLAGGRYTDTQYF. The CDR3 nucleotides read TGCGCCAGCAGTGGGGGGGGACTAGCGGGAGGGAGATACACAGATACGCAGTATTTT.

The chain has TRBV19 and TRBJ2-1; 7 positions match TRBD2. Trimming took 6 bases from V and 4 from J; bases not matched to a gene: 9. The CDR3 extends over 15 amino acids. In germline, CDR1 is LNHDA, CDR2 SQIVND (reference sequence). CDR3 loop: CASSRGRGGYNEQFF. The CDR3 coding sequence is TGTGCCAGTAGCCGCGGTAGGGGAGGGTACAATGAGCAGTTCTTC.

The rearrangement joins TRBV5-6 to TRBJ1-2; unclear D gene. V lost 4 bases to trimming and J lost 4 bases, with 26 bases between them. The CDR3 is 18 residues long. Germline loops: CDR1 SGHDT, CDR2 YYEEEE. The CDR3 bases are TGTGCCAGCAGCCCAGGCGTTTTTACGCCTACATTACTCTATGGCTACACCTTC. It yields the protein CASSPGVFTPTLLYGYTF.